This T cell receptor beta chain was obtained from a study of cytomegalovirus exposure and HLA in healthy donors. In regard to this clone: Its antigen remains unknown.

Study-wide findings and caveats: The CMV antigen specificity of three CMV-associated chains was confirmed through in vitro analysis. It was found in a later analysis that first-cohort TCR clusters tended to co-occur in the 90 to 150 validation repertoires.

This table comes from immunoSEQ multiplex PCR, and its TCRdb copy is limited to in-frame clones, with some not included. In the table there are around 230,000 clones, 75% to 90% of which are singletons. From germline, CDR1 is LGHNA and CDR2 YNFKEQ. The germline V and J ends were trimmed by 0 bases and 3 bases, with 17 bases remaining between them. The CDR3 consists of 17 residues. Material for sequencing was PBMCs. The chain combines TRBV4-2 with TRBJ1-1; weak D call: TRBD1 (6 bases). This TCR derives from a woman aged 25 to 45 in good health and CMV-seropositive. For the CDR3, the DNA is TGTGCCAGCAGCCAAGACAGTGGGTACAGGGTCCACACTGAAGCTTTCTTT. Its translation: CASSQDSGYRVHTEAFF.